The T cell receptor beta chain under discussion was sequenced for a study of T cell responses to AZD1222 COVID-19 vaccine. Clones were sequenced by immunoSEQ multiplex PCR, and TCRdb holds only the in-frame ones, with some missing. Among around 170,000 clones listed, 92% were seen once. The V gene's germline CDR1 is WSHSY and CDR2 SAAADI. The J segment lost 6 bases and the V segment lost 0 bases, leaving 4 bases of the junction unmatched. The CDR3 runs to 15 residues. The rearrangement uses TRBV10-2 and TRBJ2-3; 9 bases line up with TRBD2. The sequence was obtained from an adult who received the AZD1222 COVID-19 vaccine. This specimen was peripheral blood, taken 28 days after the second AZD1222 dose. The DNA of the CDR3 is TGCGCCAGCAGTGAGTCTCTAGCGGGATACGATACGCAGTATTTT. Its translation: CASSESLAGYDTQYF.